The 18 T cell receptor beta chains below come from one sample, sequenced in a study of T cells in Graves' hyperthyroidism and ophthalmopathy. RNA transcripts gave rise to amplified TCR beta CDR3 regions. HTBI primers were used for first-round RT-PCR of the TCR CDR3. Each CDR3 protein gets one entry after TCRdb re-called the multiplex PCR reads with MiXCR. This sample has about 600,000 distinct CDR3 sequences, with approximately 15% found just once. Source material: blood. Receptor source: a woman between 18 and 29 years old with Graves' ophthalmopathy.

This clonotype was seen ten or more times. The chain carries TRBV7-6 and TRBJ2-7; 11 nucleotides agree with TRBD2. Germline V CDR1 and CDR2: SGHVS, FNYEAQ. The CDR3 sequence is 15 residues long. Losses at the gene ends were 5 bases for V and 0 bases for J; bases not matched to a gene: 3. The DNA for the CDR3 is TGTGCCAGCAGCCCTAGCGGGGGGAGCTCCTACGAGCAGTACTTC. Protein sequence: CASSPSGGSSYEQYF.

This clonotype was seen more than once but under ten times. The rearrangement uses TRBV11-3 and TRBJ2-2; D is uncertain. From germline, CDR1 is SGHNT and CDR2 YENEEA. The CDR3 consists of 16 residues. V lost 1 base and J 7 bases, leaving 16 bases between the germline ends. Written as DNA, the CDR3 is TGTGCCAGCAGCTTAGGAGAAGGACCCTATCGCGGGGAGCTGTTTTTT. Translating it yields CASSLGEGPYRGELFF.

This clonotype was found a few times. The V and J genes are TRBV14 and TRBJ1-2; 9 bases fit TRBD1. The CDR3 spans 14 residues. After removal of 2 bases from V and 8 bases from J, the junction contained 6 bases not matched to a gene. Germline assignment: CDR1 SGHDN and CDR2 FVKESK. In DNA form, the CDR3 reads TGTGCCAGCAGCCAACGGCGGACAGGGGACGGCTACACCTTC. Protein product: CASSQRRTGDGYTF.

This clonotype came up many times. The CDR3, as DNA: TGTGCCAGCAGCCGAAACAGGGTCGTCGTGGCACCCCTCCACTTT. Translating it yields CASSRNRVVVAPLHF. The rearrangement joins TRBV28 to TRBJ1-6, with D possibly TRBD1 on 6 matching bases. The CDR3 is 15 amino acids. Trimming took 6 bases from V and 11 from J, leaving 20 bases between them. Per germline, CDR1 MDHEN and CDR2 SYDVKM.

This clonotype was counted only a few times. This sequence joins TRBV27 and TRBJ2-7, with D possibly being TRBD2 (5 bases). This CDR3 comprises 15 residues. Germline lookup yields CDR1 MNHEY and CDR2 SMNVEV (reference sequence). V was clipped by 2 bases and J by 0 bases, with 11 bases between them. For the CDR3, the DNA is TGTGCCAGCAGTTTAAGGAGGCAGGCCTCCTACGAGCAGTACTTC. Its protein product is CASSLRRQASYEQYF.

This clonotype was seen repeatedly, ten times or more. CDR3 coding DNA: TGTGCCAGCAAGGCGACAGTTTTCCGCAATCAGCCCCAGCATTTT. Translation gives CASKATVFRNQPQHF. This chain connects TRBV6-1 to TRBJ1-5; a weak D match, TRBD1 (5 bases). Germline V gene data show CDR1 as MNHNS and CDR2 as SASEGT. The length of the CDR3 is 15 residues. V lost 7 bases and J 2 bases, leaving 15 bases between the germline ends.

The rearrangement links TRBV9 to TRBJ2-1; TRBD2 matches at 9 bases. The CDR3 length is 15 residues. Looked up from germline, CDR1 is SGDLS and CDR2 is YYNGEE. With V trimmed by 1 base and J by 3 bases, 2 bases remained unmatched. CDR3 DNA: TGTGCCAGCAGCGTACTAGCGGGGCACTACAATGAGCAGTTCTTC. Translating gives CASSVLAGHYNEQFF.

In this sample, this clonotype turned up a few times. The chain links TRBV4-1 to TRBJ2-1, with no clear D. The CDR3 totals 15 residues. The V gene's germline CDR1 is MGHRA and CDR2 YSYEKL. V shed 3 bases and J shed 1 base, with 10 bases lying between them. The CDR3 loop is CASSHEEMSYNEQFF. The DNA for the CDR3 is TGCGCCAGCAGCCACGAGGAGATGTCCTACAATGAGCAGTTCTTC.

This clonotype was detected ten times or more. The chain carries TRBV7-2 and TRBJ2-1; TRBD2 might be the D (6 bases). The V end was cut by 4 bases, the J end by 0 bases, with 16 bases between. The CDR3 runs to 17 residues. Germline CDR1 SGHTA, CDR2 FQGNSA. The CDR3 protein is CASSSEGLGGSYNEQFF. The DNA for the CDR3 is TGTGCCAGCAGCTCCGAAGGATTGGGAGGCTCCTACAATGAGCAGTTCTTC.

This clonotype showed up many times. The V call is TRBV4-2, the J call TRBJ1-5; TRBD1 matches 9 bases. The germline CDR1 and CDR2 sequences are LGHNA and YNFKEQ. The CDR3 length is 15 residues. Trimming cost V 0 bases and J 4 bases; bases outside gene matches: 1. The CDR3 spells CASSQDGTGNQPQHF. CDR3 DNA sequence: TGTGCCAGCAGCCAAGATGGGACAGGGAATCAGCCCCAGCATTTT.

Many counts were recorded for this clonotype. The chain combines TRBV12-3 or TRBV12-4 with TRBJ1-2, with TRBD1 as a possible D gene (6 bases). The CDR3 sequence is 15 residues long. With 5 bases removed from V and 4 bases from J, the gap between germline ends came to 17 bases. The DNA for the CDR3 is TGTGCCAGCAGTCACGACAGGTTGGCGAGCTATGGCTACACCTTC. It translates to CASSHDRLASYGYTF.

The table lists this clonotype with many counts. The chain employs TRBV20-1 and TRBJ2-5, with TRBD1 matching over 12 bases. Trimming at V came to 6 bases and at J to 4 bases, leaving 6 bases not matched to a gene. The CDR3 is 14 residues long. Germline V gives CDR1 DFQATT, CDR2 SNEGSKA (reference sequence). Here the CDR3 DNA reads TGCAGTGCGCCGGGACAGGGGGCTATAGAGACCCAGTACTTC. It yields the protein CSAPGQGAIETQYF.

This clonotype was seen ten or more times. The rearrangement uses TRBV28 and TRBJ1-2, with 7 nucleotides matching TRBD1. With V trimmed by 2 bases and J by 5 bases, 11 bases remained unmatched. CDR3 length equals 16 residues. The germline V gene has CDR1 MDHEN and CDR2 SYDVKM. CDR3: CASSLISQGGIYGYTF. In nucleotides, the CDR3 is TGTGCCAGCAGTTTAATCAGCCAGGGGGGAATTTATGGCTACACCTTC.

This clonotype has ten or more counts. This chain links TRBV7-2 with TRBJ2-3; 10 nucleotides line up with TRBD2. The CDR3 length is 16 residues. Germline CDR1 and CDR2: SGHTA and FQGNSA. With V trimmed by 5 bases and J by 5 bases, 10 bases remained unmatched. The CDR3 coding sequence is TGTGCCAGCAGCCTTCGTATAGCGGGAGGTTTAGATACGCAGTATTTT. This sequence encodes CASSLRIAGGLDTQYF.

The chain has TRBV5-8 and TRBJ2-2; 12 bases fit TRBD1. Germline V gene data show CDR1 as SGHTS and CDR2 as YDEGEE. V shed 0 bases, J shed 3 bases, and the junction held 6 bases outside the gene matches. CDR3 length: 18 residues. CDR3 in amino acids: CASSLAPGQGAYTGELFF. The CDR3 DNA is TGTGCCAGCAGCTTGGCCCCGGGACAGGGGGCTTACACCGGGGAGCTGTTTTTT.

This clonotype was observed at least ten times. The chain is built from TRBV7-8 and TRBJ2-3; TRBD2 is a possible D gene (6 bases). This CDR3 comprises 15 residues. Trimming took off 5 bases at V and 4 bases at J, with 16 bases between the two ends. From germline, CDR1 is SGHVS and CDR2 FQNEAQ. The CDR3 nucleotides are TGTGCCAGCAGCCCTGGGGGGTTCGGAGCAGATACGCAGTATTTT. This codes for CASSPGGFGADTQYF.

Ten or more counts support this clonotype. V usage is TRBV15 and J usage is TRBJ2-1; 7 nucleotides line up with TRBD2. The CDR3 length is 15 residues. After removal of 2 bases from V and 10 bases from J, the junction contained 11 bases not matched to a gene. The germline V gene has CDR1 LNHNV and CDR2 YYDKDF (reference sequence). CDR3 amino acids: CATSRSKLAVGEQFF. The DNA of the CDR3 is TGTGCCACCAGCAGAAGTAAGCTAGCGGTAGGGGAGCAGTTCTTC.

This clonotype was recorded a few times. The chain joins TRBV24-1 to TRBJ2-2; D not resolved. The CDR3 is made up of 12 amino acids. Trimming shortened V by 1 base and J by 8 bases, and 4 bases separated the two germline ends. CDR1 is KGHDR and CDR2 is SFDVKD in the germline V gene. CDR3 nucleotides: TGTGCCACCAGTGATTTCACGGGGGAGCTGTTTTTT. Its translation is CATSDFTGELFF.